The T cell receptor (beta chain) described here comes from a study of T cell responses to AZD1222 COVID-19 vaccine (dated by TCRdb to 2020 to 2022). A note on the overall study: A total of 230 to 250 trial participants underwent TCR sequencing, of whom about 210 had received two doses of AZD1222 and about 25 had received two doses of the MenACWY control vaccine. Trial participants were enrolled into age subgroups of 18-55, 56-69 and 70-plus years, which contained about 160, 30 and 59 TCR-sequenced participants, respectively. The study at large found these results: Participants were mostly white British, with more females than males. The authors suggested clonal diversity may have been underestimated. Because no day 14 peak-response samples were available, the repertoires could be characterized only after the peak T cell response. The whole spike protein was spanned by vaccine-associated CD4 TCRs, and dominant responses were seen in regions 160-218 and 743-854. The 56-69-year group was small, and its depth increase did not reach significance, likely because of low power. Epitopes outside the regions mutated in the B.1.351 and B.1.1.7 variants were reportedly recognized by nearly half of the unique spike-specific TCRs. Conclusions about previously exposed vaccinees were limited because only six or seven AZD1222 recipients were SARS-CoV-2 seropositive at baseline. After two AZD1222 doses, spike-specific TCR breadth and depth were significantly higher than at day 0 and than in MenACWY recipients.

As regards this clone: Its specific antigen is unknown. Per-base quality was not reported, and no clone a single base away is much larger than it.

From the cysteine up to the phenylalanine, the CDR3 has a length of 12 residues. The retained sequence is limited to the CDR3, 36 bases, with the frame set at the first base. CDR1 is given as MDHEN and CDR2 as SYDVKM, both from the germline V gene. The V and J ends are trimmed by 6 bases and 4 bases, leaving 7 bases between them. The CDR3 regions of human TCRbeta chains were subjected to immunosequencing. As for how the authors treated the data: Repertoire TCRs were matched against a reference library of SARS-CoV-2-specific TCRs generated with the MIRA antigen-specificity platform. Breadth meant the fraction of unique TCRs that were SARS-CoV-2-associated, whereas depth meant the fraction of total T cells that were SARS-CoV-2-associated. Each spike-specific TCR was assigned to its reactive spike region and to a CD4 or CD8 class using the MIRA data. Log10-transformed breadth and depth values were compared by one-way ANOVA with Sidak's multiple comparisons tests. The source is immuneACCESS, and TCRdb retained only in-frame sequences with V and J called. Part of the clones is not carried over; for the studies checked, unresolved V genes explain less than half of this, and the remainder is unexplained. V, J and clone size derive from that table, while D and trimming were established from the DNA sequence. The sample table holds some 79,000 clones, of which approximately 83% were seen once. About 3.5% of the sample belongs to the ten largest clones.

The time point label, as the study defines it: about 28 days (+/-7) after the second vaccine dose. AZD1222 recipients given second doses at about 4 weeks or at about 12 weeks were pooled, since spike-specific TCR depth and breadth were not found to differ between the two schedules. Vaccinee samples were obtained from the UK trials COV001 and COV002, which included a single-blind randomized controlled phase 2/3 trial of AZD1222 (ChAdOx1 nCoV-19) in healthy adults. For TCRbeta chain sequencing, PBMC samples from trial participants were taken at day 0 and at day 28 after the second dose. The TCR sequence derives from an adult who received the AZD1222 COVID-19 vaccine. The chain uses TRBV28 and TRBJ1-5, and the D gene may be TRBD1, 6 bases matching. Here the sequenced sample was peripheral blood, taken 28 days after the second AZD1222 dose. In nucleotide form, the sequence is TGTGCCAGCAGGCAGGGGAATCAGCCCCAGCATTTT. It encodes CASRQGNQPQHF.